One sample yielded the 27 T cell receptor beta chains listed below, sequenced in a study of post-analysis software for immune sequencing data. Points from the study as a whole: With TRBV5-6, TRBV5-1 and TRBV20-1 included, about five TRBV segments were more frequent in patients than in controls.

For these receptors, no antigen is known. The authors incorporated unique molecular identifiers into the TCR beta cDNA libraries. MiXCR, run by TCRdb on the PCR reads, gives a single entry per CDR3 protein. The sample includes 150,000 to 200,000 distinct CDR3 sequences, approximately 30% of them seen just once. Source material: blood. The receptors come from a girl aged 5-17 years with multiple sclerosis.

The gene calls are TRBV7-6 and TRBJ2-1, with D perhaps TRBD2 (5 bases). Near its end, the DNA agrees better with TRBJ2-7, so the J call may be wrong. From germline, CDR1 is SGHVS and CDR2 FNYEAQ. The CDR3 has 15 residues. CDR3 sequence: CASSLVSGSYNEQYF. The CDR3 nucleotides read TGTGCCAGCAGCTTAGTGAGCGGTTCTTACAATGAGCAGTACTTC.

This clonotype was recorded at least ten times. The rearrangement joins TRBV12-3 or TRBV12-4 to TRBJ2-3, with TRBD2 matching over 7 bases. Trimming removed 5 bases from V and 0 bases from J; junction bases left unmatched: 5. The CDR3 has 15 amino acids. Here the CDR3 reads CASSVGAGSTDTQYF. CDR3 coding DNA: TGTGCCAGCAGTGTCGGAGCGGGGAGCACAGATACGCAGTATTTT.

The table lists this clonotype with many counts. The chain has TRBV7-9 and TRBJ1-2; TRBD1 agrees at 8 bases. Germline values: CDR1 SEHNR, CDR2 FQNEAQ (reference sequence). This CDR3 comprises 13 residues. Trimming at V came to 4 bases and at J to 3 bases, leaving 1 base not matched to a gene. Here the CDR3 reads CASSSQGDYGYTF. CDR3 in DNA: TGTGCCAGCAGCTCACAGGGGGACTATGGCTACACCTTC.

V usage is TRBV27 and J usage is TRBJ2-2, with 7 bases identical to TRBD2. CDR3 length equals 17 residues. J was trimmed by 3 bases and V by 3 bases; bases with no gene match: 10. The germline CDR1 and CDR2 sequences are MNHEY and SMNVEV (reference sequence). CDR3 sequence reads: CASSFSLVAGYTGELFF. The DNA for the CDR3 is TGTGCCAGCAGTTTCTCTCTCGTAGCGGGCTACACCGGGGAGCTGTTTTTT.

Many counts were recorded for this clonotype. The chain links TRBV5-1 to TRBJ2-3, with D perhaps TRBD1 (6 bases). Germline CDR1 and CDR2: SGHRS and YFSETQ. The CDR3 sequence is 14 residues long. Trimming removed 4 bases from V and 2 bases from J, with 11 bases in between. CDR3 nucleotide sequence: TGCGCCAGCAGCCCAGGGGCCCCCACAGATACGCAGTATTTT. Its protein product is CASSPGAPTDTQYF.

Concerning this clonotype itself: This may be a read error: a much more frequent sequence differs by one nucleotide. The V call is TRBV4-1, the J call TRBJ2-3; D unclear. CDR1 MGHRA and CDR2 YSYEKL come from the germline V gene. Trimming took off 0 bases at V and 0 bases at J, with 13 bases between the two ends. The CDR3 length is 17 residues. The CDR3 spells CASSQELTDASTDTQYF. The CDR3 nucleotides are TGCGCCAGCAGCCAAGAGCTAACTGACGCTAGCACAGATACGCAGTATTTT.

In its sample, this clonotype was seen many times. As DNA, the CDR3 is TGCGCCAGCAGCTTGGCTACGAATCAGCCCCAGCATTTT. It encodes CASSLATNQPQHF. The rearrangement joins TRBV5-1 to TRBJ1-5; D is undetermined. Germline V CDR1 and CDR2: SGHRS, YFSETQ. This CDR3 is 13 amino acids long. The V and J ends lost 0 bases and 4 bases respectively, with 5 bases between them.

This clonotype has ten or more counts. The CDR3 here is CASSFYESTEAFF. CDR3 sequence (DNA): TGTGCCAGCAGTTTTTATGAGTCCACTGAAGCTTTCTTT. This chain joins TRBV12-3 or TRBV12-4 and TRBJ1-1; no reliable D call. V dropped 3 bases and J dropped 4 bases, with 9 bases sitting between them. The CDR3 totals 13 residues.

The rearrangement links TRBV6-6 to TRBJ2-4; TRBD2 might be the D (5 bases). V was clipped by 0 bases and J by 13 bases, with 22 bases between them. The germline gives CDR1 MNHNY, CDR2 SVGAGI (reference sequence). There are 16 residues in the CDR3. CDR3 sequence (DNA): TGTGCCAGCAGTTACTCGTTCCCGTATGTGGGAGATGAGCAGTACTTC. Translation gives CASSYSFPYVGDEQYF.

This clonotype was seen repeatedly, ten times or more. This chain links TRBV7-8 with TRBJ2-3; tentative D call: TRBD2 (6 bases). This CDR3 is 15 amino acids long. Trimming stripped 5 bases from V and 1 base from J, with 13 bases between. CDR1 is SGHVS and CDR2 is FQNEAQ in the germline V gene. The CDR3 DNA reads as TGTGCCAGCAGCCGACCGGGACTCCGCACAGATACGCAGTATTTT. It codes for CASSRPGLRTDTQYF.

With respect to this clonotype: One base away lies a much larger clone, so this may be a sequencing read error. This chain joins TRBV12-3 or TRBV12-4 and TRBJ2-7; 8 bases are a match to TRBD2. J gave up 6 bases and V 4 bases, and 11 bases lay outside the gene matches. The CDR3 length is 15 residues. The CDR3 spells CASSSLRGLAGEQYF. The CDR3 nucleotides are TGTGCCAGCAGTTCTCTAAGGGGCCTAGCGGGCGAGCAGTACTTC.

On this clonotype itself: A much larger clone is a single base away; this may be a read error. V usage is TRBV5-6 and J usage is TRBJ2-5; TRBD2 is a possible D gene (6 bases). Gene TRBJ2-7 matches the end of the DNA better, so the J call may be wrong. The CDR3 totals 14 residues. From germline, CDR1 is SGHDT and CDR2 YYEEEE. CDR3 sequence (DNA): TGTGCCAGCAGCTTGACTGGCGGGGCCGCCGAGCAGTACTTC. Amino acids: CASSLTGGAAEQYF.

This clonotype showed up many times. The CDR3 is CASALGDWDGNIQYF. CDR3 bases: TGTGCCAGCGCCTTGGGGGATTGGGATGGAAACATTCAGTACTTC. The V call is TRBV12-3 or TRBV12-4, the J call TRBJ2-4; D may be TRBD1 or TRBD2 (5 bases each). This CDR3 has 15 residues. V was cut by 8 bases and J by 6 bases, with 20 bases left in between.

This sequence joins TRBV14 and TRBJ2-1, with 10 positions matching TRBD2. CDR1 and CDR2 from the germline V gene are SGHDN and FVKESK. Trimming took 1 base from V and 6 from J; bases not matched to a gene: 6. The CDR3 consists of 16 residues. CDR3 loop: CASSQVELAGSNEQFF. DNA of the CDR3: TGTGCCAGCAGCCAAGTTGAACTAGCGGGAAGCAATGAGCAGTTCTTC. The complete variable domain, with remaining parts taken from reference TRBV14 and TRBJ2-1, reads EAGVTQFPSHSVIEKGQTVTLRCDPISGHDNLYWYRRVMGKEIKFLLHFVKESKQDESGMPNNRFLAERTGGTYSTLKVQPAELEDSGVYFCASSQVELAGSNEQFFGPGTRLTVL.

The rearrangement uses TRBV5-1 and TRBJ2-3, with D unclear. Germline V gives CDR1 SGHRS, CDR2 YFSETQ. Trimming left V 0 bases short and J 3 bases short, with 11 bases between. The CDR3 runs 15 residues. The CDR3 sequence: CASSLVPGRTDTQYF. The CDR3 DNA follows: TGCGCCAGCAGCTTGGTACCAGGCAGAACAGATACGCAGTATTTT. Supplemented by reference TRBV5-1 and TRBJ2-3, the full variable domain reads KAGVTQTPRYLIKTRGQQVTLSCSPISGHRSVSWYQQTPGQGLQFLFEYFSETQRNKGNFPGRFSGRQFSNSRSEMNVSTLELGDSALYLCASSLVPGRTDTQYFGPGTRLTVL.

This clonotype was seen ten or more times. V and J are TRBV20-1 and TRBJ2-7; 7 nucleotides align to TRBD2. V gave up 3 bases and J gave up 1 base; unmatched junction bases: 9. CDR1 and CDR2 (germline): DFQATT, SNEGSKA (reference sequence). The length of the CDR3 is 15 residues. CDR3 in DNA: TGCAGTGCTAGCGGCGGGAGCCCCACTTCCTACGAGCAGTACTTC. Translation gives CSASGGSPTSYEQYF.

On this clonotype: A much larger clone sits a single nucleotide away, making a read error possible. The genes are TRBV7-2 and TRBJ2-3; no reliable D call. CDR1 and CDR2 (germline): SGHTA, FQGNSA. The V end lost 5 bases, the J end lost 0 bases, and 12 bases lay between the germline ends. This CDR3 is built from 15 residues. The chain's CDR3 is CASSPRSPSTDTQYF. The CDR3 nucleotides are TGTGCCAGCAGCCCCAGGAGTCCTAGCACAGATACGCAGTATTTT.

In the case of this clonotype: Possible read error: a much larger clone is one base away. The genes are TRBV7-9 and TRBJ2-7; 9 bases are shared with TRBD1. V was clipped by 5 bases and J by 5 bases; unmatched bases: 13. Germline assignment: CDR1 SEHNR and CDR2 FQNEAQ (reference sequence). The CDR3 sequence is 16 residues long. CDR3 region: CASSTSRPGTGNEQYF. CDR3 bases: TGTGCCAGCAGCACCTCCAGACCCGGGACAGGGAACGAGCAGTACTTC. Drawing the rest from reference TRBV7-9 and TRBJ2-7, the complete variable domain is DTGVSQNPRHKITKRGQNVTFRCDPISEHNRLYWYRQTLGQGPEFLTYFQNEAQLEKSRLLSDRFSAERPKGSFSTLEIQRTEQGDSAMYLCASSTSRPGTGNEQYFGPGTRLTVT.

The chain combines TRBV5-1 with TRBJ1-1; possible D gene TRBD1, 5 bases. The CDR3 runs 16 residues. Germline loops: CDR1 SGHRS, CDR2 YFSETQ. The V gene lost 5 bases and the J gene lost 3 bases, with 20 bases spanning the gap. The CDR3 is CASRGSGDRGDTEAFF. The DNA for the CDR3 is TGCGCCAGCAGGGGCAGCGGAGACCGAGGGGACACTGAAGCTTTCTTT. Variable domain in full (rest from reference TRBV5-1 and TRBJ1-1): KAGVTQTPRYLIKTRGQQVTLSCSPISGHRSVSWYQQTPGQGLQFLFEYFSETQRNKGNFPGRFSGRQFSNSRSEMNVSTLELGDSALYLCASRGSGDRGDTEAFFGQGTRLTVV.

This clonotype was found many times. This chain joins TRBV20-1 and TRBJ2-3, with TRBD1 identical over 9 bases. Germline values: CDR1 DFQATT, CDR2 SNEGSKA (reference sequence). Germline trimming cut 5 bases from V and 4 bases from J; bases unmatched to any gene: 16. The CDR3 spans 17 residues. The CDR3, as DNA: TGCAGTGCTGTATCCCGGGACAGGGACCCAAGGGCAGATACGCAGTATTTT. This translates into CSAVSRDRDPRADTQYF.

This clonotype has ten or more counts. The chain couples TRBV7-8 to TRBJ2-3; D unclear. The length of the CDR3 is 17 residues. Trimming stripped 5 bases from V and 3 bases from J, with 21 bases between. CDR1 is SGHVS, CDR2 FQNEAQ, per germline. The CDR3 DNA reads as TGTGCCAGCAGCGCCCCTCTAGGCAGTTTTGGAACAGATACGCAGTATTTT. Its translation is CASSAPLGSFGTDTQYF.

This clonotype was observed a few times. The rearrangement uses TRBV19 and TRBJ1-6; TRBD1 might be the D (6 bases). In germline, CDR1 is LNHDA, CDR2 SQIVND (reference sequence). The CDR3 spans 14 residues. The V and J ends lost 4 bases and 6 bases respectively, with 10 bases between them. The CDR3 coding sequence is TGTGCCAGTAGTAGGACAGATCCTAATTCACCCCTCCACTTT. This encodes CASSRTDPNSPLHF.

The V call is TRBV3-1, the J call TRBJ2-1, with 11 bases fitting TRBD2. The CDR3 is made up of 16 amino acids. Germline CDR1 and CDR2: LGHDT and YNNKEL (reference sequence). After removal of 4 bases from V and 7 bases from J, the junction contained 9 bases not matched to a gene. As DNA, the CDR3 is TGTGCCAGCAGCCCATCCCTAGCGGGAGGTAGAAATGAGCAGTTCTTC. Encoded protein: CASSPSLAGGRNEQFF.

In this sample, this clonotype turned up many times. This rearrangement joins TRBV29-1 to TRBJ2-1; D call uncertain. Per germline, CDR1 SQVTM and CDR2 ANQGSEA. The CDR3 consists of 12 residues. The CDR3 loop is CTAAATYNEQFF. CDR3 sequence (DNA): TGCACCGCCGCGGCTACCTACAATGAGCAGTTCTTC.

This clonotype has a handful of counts. V usage is TRBV10-3 and J usage is TRBJ1-5; TRBD1 aligns across 10 bases. Germline CDR1 reads ENHRY; CDR2 reads SYGVKD. The CDR3 runs to 14 residues. V shed 8 bases and J 0 bases; nucleotides not matched to a gene: 1. DNA for the CDR3: TGTGCCATCGGGACAGGGGATAGCAATCAGCCCCAGCATTTT. Its translation: CAIGTGDSNQPQHF.

The chain recombines TRBV2 with TRBJ2-1, with 12 bases lining up with TRBD2. This CDR3 is built from 14 residues. Germline V gene lookup returns CDR1 SNHLY and CDR2 FYNNEI. The J segment lost 6 bases and the V segment lost 6 bases, leaving 3 bases of the junction unmatched. The CDR3 loop reads CASRPGLAGNEQFF. For the CDR3, the DNA is TGTGCCAGCAGACCGGGACTAGCGGGCAATGAGCAGTTCTTC. Combining the CDR3 with reference TRBV2 and TRBJ2-1 gives the whole variable domain EPEVTQTPSHQVTQMGQEVILRCVPISNHLYFYWYRQILGQKVEFLVSFYNNEISEKSEIFDDQFSVERPDGSNFTLKIRSTKLEDSAMYFCASRPGLAGNEQFFGPGTRLTVL.

Comments on this clonotype: This could be a read error, since a much larger clone is one nucleotide away. This chain connects TRBV6-5 to TRBJ2-6, with TRBD1 matching over 8 bases. This CDR3 has 16 residues. Germline CDR1 MNHEY, CDR2 SVGAGI. Written as DNA, the CDR3 is TGTGCCAGCAGTTACGGACAGGGCTCTGGGGCCAACGTCCCGACTTTC. It yields the protein CASSYGQGSGANVPTF.